This entry features one T cell receptor (beta chain) sequence. It has no known antigen specificity. No much larger clone is present one base from it, and per-base qualities are unavailable. The record originates from a study of blood T cell repertoires in COVID-19 (dated by TCRdb to 2019 to 2021). General notes on the study: Samples covering the acute and convalescent phases of COVID-19 were provided by collaborators in the United States, Italy and Spain. The material from the prospective study consisted of cDNA or gDNA derived from T cells, B-cell-depleted T cells, or PBMCs. Deeply sampled blood TCRbeta repertoires from subjects exposed to, actively infected with, or recovered from COVID-19 were included in the dataset. The repertoires were released in a freely available public database meant as a resource for research on the immune response to SARS-CoV-2. The samples were drawn from two sources: the first 160 participants of the ongoing ImmuneRACE study, and some 1,300 subjects contributed by 6 global collaborators. The sample metadata nearly always contained a de-identified subject ID, COVID-19 status, age in years and sex. Where available, HLA class I and class II types were obtained from metadata supplied by the sample provider rather than from assay-based typing.

The CDR3 has 20 amino acids, counting the end cysteine and phenylalanine. Only the CDR3 portion is preserved as DNA: 60 bases, with reading frame beginning at the first base. V trim: 1 base; J trim: 0 bases; unmatched bases: 14. For CDR1 and CDR2, the germline V gene lists MGHRA and YSYEKL. General findings and caveats noted by the study authors: How much clinical and demographic metadata was included differed by source and by participant, and the metadata was provided uncurated.

The immunoSEQ Assay, a bias-controlled multiplex PCR, was used to amplify TCRbeta CDR3 regions from genomic DNA. Per the original workflow: Within the assay, amplification of reference gene primers was used to estimate how many nucleated cells each sample contained. To quantify the absolute abundance of each unique TCRbeta CDR3 rearrangement, sequence reads were collapsed and filtered. For each sample, productive Simpson clonality was calculated as the square root of Simpson's diversity index over productive rearrangements. TCRdb mirrors the immuneACCESS table, restricted to in-frame sequences. Some clones are absent from its copies; in checked studies, under half trace to an unresolved V gene, and the reason for the others is unknown. D and trimming come from the DNA, and the V and J calls and clone size come from that table. Present in this sample are roughly 110,000 clones, more than 80% of which were seen just once. The ten top clones hold 5% to 6% of the sample.

In Seattle, one collaborating source enrolled patients while the infection was active and tracked those patients longitudinally over the course of disease. Whole blood was collected in K2EDTA tubes by collaborating institutions according to the institutions' own protocols. For TCRbeta analysis, collaborators shipped samples in one of three forms: frozen whole blood, isolated PBMCs, or DNA extracted from either of those sample types. The sequence was obtained from a woman aged 55 to 70 with COVID-19, enrolled during active disease. Sequenced sample: peripheral blood. The chain joins TRBV4-1 to TRBJ1-2; 10 nucleotides in the junction match TRBD1. The DNA sequence reads TGCGCCAGCAGCCAAGTTCCGGGACAGGGGCTCCCGGGAGCTAACTATGGCTACACCTTC. This gives the protein CASSQVPGQGLPGANYGYTF.